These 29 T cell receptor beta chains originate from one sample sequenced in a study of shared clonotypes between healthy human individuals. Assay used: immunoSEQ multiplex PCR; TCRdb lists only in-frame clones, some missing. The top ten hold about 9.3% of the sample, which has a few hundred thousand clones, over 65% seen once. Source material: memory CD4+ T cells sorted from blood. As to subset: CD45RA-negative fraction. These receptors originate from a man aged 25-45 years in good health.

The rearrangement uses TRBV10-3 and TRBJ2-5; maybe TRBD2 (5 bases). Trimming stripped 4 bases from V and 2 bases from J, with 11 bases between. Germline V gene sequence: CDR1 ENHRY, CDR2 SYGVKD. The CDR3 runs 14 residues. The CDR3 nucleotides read TGTGCCATCAGTGCTTACCCGGGGCAAGAGACCCAGTACTTC. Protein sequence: CAISAYPGQETQYF.

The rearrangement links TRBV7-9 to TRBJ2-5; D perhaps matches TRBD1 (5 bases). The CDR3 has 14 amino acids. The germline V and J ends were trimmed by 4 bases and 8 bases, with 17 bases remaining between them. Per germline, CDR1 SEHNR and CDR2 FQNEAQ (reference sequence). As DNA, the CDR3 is TGTGCCAGCAGCTCAGACAGAATCTTCGACACCCAGTACTTC. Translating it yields CASSSDRIFDTQYF.

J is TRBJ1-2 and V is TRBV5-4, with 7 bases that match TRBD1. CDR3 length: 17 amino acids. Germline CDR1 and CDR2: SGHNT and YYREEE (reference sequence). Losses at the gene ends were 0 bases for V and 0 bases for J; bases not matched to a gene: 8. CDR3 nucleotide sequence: TGTGCCAGCAGCTTGGCTCAGGGGGGAAAGGCTAACTATGGCTACACCTTC. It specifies CASSLAQGGKANYGYTF. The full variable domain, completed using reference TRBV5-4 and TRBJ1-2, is ETGVTQSPTHLIKTRGQQVTLRCSSQSGHNTVSWYQQALGQGPQFIFQYYREEENGRGNFPPRFSGLQFPNYSSELNVNALELDDSALYLCASSLAQGGKANYGYTFGSGTRLTVV.

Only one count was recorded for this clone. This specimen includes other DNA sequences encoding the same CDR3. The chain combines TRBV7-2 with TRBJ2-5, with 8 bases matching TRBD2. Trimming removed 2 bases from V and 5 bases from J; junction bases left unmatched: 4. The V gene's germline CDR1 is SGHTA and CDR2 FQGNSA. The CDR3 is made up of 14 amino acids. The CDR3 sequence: CASSLSGGRETQYF. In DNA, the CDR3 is TGTGCCAGCAGCTTAAGCGGGGGCAGGGAGACCCAGTACTTC.

CDR3 sequence reads: CATSRATGTGGSYEQYF. The CDR3 bases are TGTGCCACCAGCAGAGCAACCGGGACAGGGGGCTCCTACGAGCAGTACTTC. This chain uses TRBV15 with TRBJ2-7, with 11 bases that match TRBD1. This CDR3 spans 17 amino acids. Looked up from germline, CDR1 is LNHNV and CDR2 is YYDKDF (reference sequence). The J segment lost 0 bases and the V segment lost 1 base, leaving 5 bases of the junction unmatched.

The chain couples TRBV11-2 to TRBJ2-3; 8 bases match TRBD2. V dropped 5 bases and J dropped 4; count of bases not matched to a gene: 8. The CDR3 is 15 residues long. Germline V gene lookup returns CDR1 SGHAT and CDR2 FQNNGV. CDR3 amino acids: CASSPSAGVPDTQYF. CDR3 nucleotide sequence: TGTGCCAGCAGCCCCTCAGCGGGAGTCCCAGATACGCAGTATTTT.

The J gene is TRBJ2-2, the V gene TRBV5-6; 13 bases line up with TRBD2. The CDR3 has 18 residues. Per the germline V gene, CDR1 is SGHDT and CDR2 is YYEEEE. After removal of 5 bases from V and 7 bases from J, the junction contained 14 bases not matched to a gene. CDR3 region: CASSRTSGRREIGGELFF. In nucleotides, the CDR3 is TGTGCCAGCAGTCGGACTAGCGGGAGAAGAGAAATAGGCGGGGAGCTGTTTTTT.

This CDR3 reads CASMTGGPGAEQFF. For the CDR3, the DNA is TGTGCCAGTATGACTGGCGGACCCGGGGCTGAGCAGTTCTTC. This rearrangement joins TRBV19 to TRBJ2-1; tentatively, D is TRBD1 or TRBD2 (5 bases each). Germline loops: CDR1 LNHDA, CDR2 SQIVND (reference sequence). V lost 7 bases and J lost 9, with 19 bases in between. The length of the CDR3 is 14 residues.

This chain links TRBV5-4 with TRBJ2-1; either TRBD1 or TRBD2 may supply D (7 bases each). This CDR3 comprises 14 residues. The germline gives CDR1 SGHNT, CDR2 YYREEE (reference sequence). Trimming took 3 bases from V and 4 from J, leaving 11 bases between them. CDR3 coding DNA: TGTGCCAGCAGCTCCAGGGGGGGATACAATGAGCAGTTCTTC. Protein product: CASSSRGGYNEQFF.

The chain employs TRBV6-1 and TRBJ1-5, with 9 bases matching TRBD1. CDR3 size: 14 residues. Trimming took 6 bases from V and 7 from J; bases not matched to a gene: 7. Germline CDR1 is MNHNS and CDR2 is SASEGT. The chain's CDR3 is CASRKTGGGQPQHF. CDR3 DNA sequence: TGTGCCAGCAGAAAAACAGGGGGCGGACAGCCCCAGCATTTT.

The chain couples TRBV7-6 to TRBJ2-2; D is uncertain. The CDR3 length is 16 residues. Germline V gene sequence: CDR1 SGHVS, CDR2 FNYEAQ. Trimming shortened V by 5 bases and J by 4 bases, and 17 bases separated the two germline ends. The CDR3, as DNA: TGTGCCAGCAGCCTGGAGTTACTCCTTCCCACCGGGGAGCTGTTTTTT. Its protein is CASSLELLLPTGELFF.

The CDR3 coding sequence is TGTGCCAGCAGTGCCTACAGGGGGAGCAATCAGCCCCAGCATTTT. It codes for CASSAYRGSNQPQHF. The chain employs TRBV6-1 and TRBJ1-5, with 8 bases that match TRBD1. CDR1 and CDR2 from the germline V gene are MNHNS and SASEGT. The junction had 3 bases not matched to a gene; V was cut back by 4 bases and J by 1 base. The CDR3 has 15 amino acids.

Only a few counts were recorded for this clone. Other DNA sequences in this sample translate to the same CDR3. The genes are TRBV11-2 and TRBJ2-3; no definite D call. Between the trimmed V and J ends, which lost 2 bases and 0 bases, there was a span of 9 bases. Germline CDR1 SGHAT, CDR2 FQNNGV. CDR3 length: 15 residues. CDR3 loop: CASSLRGTSTDTQYF. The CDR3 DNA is TGTGCCAGCAGCTTACGAGGAACGAGCACAGATACGCAGTATTTT.

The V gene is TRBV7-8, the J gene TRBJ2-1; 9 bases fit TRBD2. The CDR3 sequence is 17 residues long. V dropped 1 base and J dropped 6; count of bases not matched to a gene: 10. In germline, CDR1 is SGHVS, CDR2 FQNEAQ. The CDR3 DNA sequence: TGTGCCAGCAGCTTAGGAGTACGTGCGGGAGGGCCCAATGAGCAGTTCTTC. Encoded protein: CASSLGVRAGGPNEQFF.

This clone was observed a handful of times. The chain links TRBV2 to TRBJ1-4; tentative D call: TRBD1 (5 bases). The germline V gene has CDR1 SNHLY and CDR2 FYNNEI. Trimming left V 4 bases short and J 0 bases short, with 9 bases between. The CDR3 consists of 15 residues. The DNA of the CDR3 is TGTGCCAGCAGTGCGGGACGTGCAACTAATGAAAAACTGTTTTTT. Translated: CASSAGRATNEKLFF.

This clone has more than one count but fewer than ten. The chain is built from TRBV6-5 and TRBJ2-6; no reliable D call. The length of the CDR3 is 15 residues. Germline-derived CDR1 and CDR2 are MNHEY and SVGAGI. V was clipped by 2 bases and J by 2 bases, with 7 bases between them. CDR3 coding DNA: TGTGCCAGCAGTTACAATGGTGCTGGGGCCAACGTCCTGACTTTC. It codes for CASSYNGAGANVLTF.

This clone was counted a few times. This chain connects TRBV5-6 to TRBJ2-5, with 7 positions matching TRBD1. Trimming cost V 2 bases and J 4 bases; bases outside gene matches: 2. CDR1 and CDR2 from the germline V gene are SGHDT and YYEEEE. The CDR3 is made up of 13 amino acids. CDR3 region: CASSLGQAETQYF. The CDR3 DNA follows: TGTGCCAGCAGCTTAGGACAGGCAGAGACCCAGTACTTC.

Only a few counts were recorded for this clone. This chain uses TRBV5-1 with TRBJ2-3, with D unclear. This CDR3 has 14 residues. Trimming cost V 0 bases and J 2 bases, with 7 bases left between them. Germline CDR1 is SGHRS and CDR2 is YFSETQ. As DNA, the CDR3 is TGCGCCAGCAGCTTGGTGGCTTTCACAGATACGCAGTATTTT. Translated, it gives CASSLVAFTDTQYF.

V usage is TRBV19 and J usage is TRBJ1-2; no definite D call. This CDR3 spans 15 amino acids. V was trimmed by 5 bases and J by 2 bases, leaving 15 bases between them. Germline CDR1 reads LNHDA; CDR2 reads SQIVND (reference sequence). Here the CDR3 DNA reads TGTGCCAGTAGTCCCTCGGGGATTCTGAACTATGGCTACACCTTC. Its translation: CASSPSGILNYGYTF.

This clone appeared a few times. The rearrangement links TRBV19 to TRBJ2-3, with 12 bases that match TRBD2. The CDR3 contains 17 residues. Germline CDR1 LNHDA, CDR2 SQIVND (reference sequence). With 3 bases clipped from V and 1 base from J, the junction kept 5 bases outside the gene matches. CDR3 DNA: TGTGCCAGTAGTATCCTAGCGGGAGGGTTAGGCACAGATACGCAGTATTTT. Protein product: CASSILAGGLGTDTQYF.

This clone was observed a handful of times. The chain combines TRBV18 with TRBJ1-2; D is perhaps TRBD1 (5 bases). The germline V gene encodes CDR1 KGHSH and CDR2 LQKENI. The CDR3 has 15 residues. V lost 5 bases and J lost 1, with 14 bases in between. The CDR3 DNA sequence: TGTGCCAGCTCAGAGGCCGCCGGGGGTAACTATGGCTACACCTTC. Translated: CASSEAAGGNYGYTF.

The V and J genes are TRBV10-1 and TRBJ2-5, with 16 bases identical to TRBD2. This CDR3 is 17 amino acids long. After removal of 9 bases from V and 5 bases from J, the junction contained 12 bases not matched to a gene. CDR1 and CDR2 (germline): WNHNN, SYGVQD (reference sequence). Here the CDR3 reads CARSLGLAGGPGETQYF. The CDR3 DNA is TGCGCCAGAAGTTTGGGACTAGCGGGAGGGCCTGGGGAGACCCAGTACTTC.

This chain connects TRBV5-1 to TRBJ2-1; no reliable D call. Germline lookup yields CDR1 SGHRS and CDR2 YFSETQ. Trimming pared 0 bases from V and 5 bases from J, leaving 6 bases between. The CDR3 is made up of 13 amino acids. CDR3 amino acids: CASSLGQHNEQFF. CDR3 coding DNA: TGCGCCAGCAGCTTGGGGCAGCACAATGAGCAGTTCTTC. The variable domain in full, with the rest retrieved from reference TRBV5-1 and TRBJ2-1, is KAGVTQTPRYLIKTRGQQVTLSCSPISGHRSVSWYQQTPGQGLQFLFEYFSETQRNKGNFPGRFSGRQFSNSRSEMNVSTLELGDSALYLCASSLGQHNEQFFGPGTRLTVL.

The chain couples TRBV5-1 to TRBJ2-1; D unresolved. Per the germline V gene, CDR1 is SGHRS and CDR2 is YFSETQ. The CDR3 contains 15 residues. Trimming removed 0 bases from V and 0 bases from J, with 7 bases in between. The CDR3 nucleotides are TGCGCCAGCAGCTTGGGTAGAAGCTCCTACAATGAGCAGTTCTTC. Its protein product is CASSLGRSSYNEQFF.

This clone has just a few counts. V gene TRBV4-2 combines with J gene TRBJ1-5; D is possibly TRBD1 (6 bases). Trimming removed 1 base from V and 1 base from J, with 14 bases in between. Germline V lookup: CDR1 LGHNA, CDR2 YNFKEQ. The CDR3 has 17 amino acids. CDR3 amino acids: CASSQGEGRGSNQPQHF. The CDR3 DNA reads TGTGCCAGCAGCCAAGGCGAGGGCAGGGGAAGCAATCAGCCCCAGCATTTT.

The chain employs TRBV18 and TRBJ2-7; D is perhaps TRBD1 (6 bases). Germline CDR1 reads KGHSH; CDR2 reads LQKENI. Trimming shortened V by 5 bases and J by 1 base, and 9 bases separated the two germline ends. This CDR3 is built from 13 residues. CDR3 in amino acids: CASSTRGSYEQYF. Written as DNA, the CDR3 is TGTGCCAGCTCAACCAGGGGTTCCTACGAGCAGTACTTC.

The CDR3 reads CASRRQGTTYEQYF. The CDR3 DNA sequence: TGTGCCAGTAGGCGACAGGGCACGACGTACGAGCAGTACTTC. V is TRBV19 and J is TRBJ2-7; 7 bases align to TRBD1. The V and J ends lost 6 bases and 4 bases, in that order; junction bases with no gene match: 9. The CDR3 has 14 amino acids. CDR1 and CDR2 from the germline V gene are LNHDA and SQIVND (reference sequence).

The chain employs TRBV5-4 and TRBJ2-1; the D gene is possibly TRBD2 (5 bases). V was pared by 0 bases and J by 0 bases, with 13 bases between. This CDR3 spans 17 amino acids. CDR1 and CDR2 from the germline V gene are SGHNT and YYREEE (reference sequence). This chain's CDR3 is CASSLAGSGSSYNEQFF. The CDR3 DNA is TGTGCCAGCAGCTTGGCCGGAAGCGGCAGCTCCTACAATGAGCAGTTCTTC.

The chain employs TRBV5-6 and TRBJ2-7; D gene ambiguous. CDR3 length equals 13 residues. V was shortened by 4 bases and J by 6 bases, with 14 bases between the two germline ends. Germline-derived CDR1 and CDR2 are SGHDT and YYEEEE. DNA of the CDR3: TGTGCCAGCAGCGAGGTGGTAGCCGGCGAGCAGTACTTC. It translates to CASSEVVAGEQYF.